The 8 T cell receptor beta chains reported below all come from one sample, sequenced in a study of human versus mouse CDR3 diversity and MHC coevolution (dated by TCRdb to about 2017). Preparation of the library involved the immunoSEQ multiplex PCR assay. As stored in TCRdb, this immuneACCESS dataset retains in-frame rearrangements with V and J assigned. A fraction of the clones does not appear; measured against another copy, unresolved V genes explain less than half of the discrepancy, and the remainder lacks a known reason. This sample is represented by 60,000 to 95,000 clones; around 90% of them were singletons. Roughly 0.16% of the sample is in the top ten clones. Sequencing was carried out using naive CD4+ T cells from blood. The intended sense of this specimen's cell subset or site label: CD45RO-negative CD62L-positive naive CD4 T cells. These receptors were taken from a person aged 25 to 69 in good health.

This chain connects TRBV28 to TRBJ2-7; tentatively, D is TRBD1 (6 bases). Germline V gives CDR1 MDHEN, CDR2 SYDVKM. V was pared by 5 bases and J by 4 bases, with 9 bases between. This CDR3 is built from 12 residues. The CDR3: CASSLQGYEQYF. The CDR3 DNA reads TGTGCCAGCAGTCTCCAGGGGTACGAGCAGTACTTC.

The chain's CDR3 is CASSHGDRGPGLGQYF. The CDR3, as DNA: TGTGCCAGCAGCCACGGGGACAGGGGCCCGGGTTTGGGCCAGTACTTC. The chain recombines TRBV28 with TRBJ2-5, with TRBD1 matching 10 bases. Germline CDR1 is MDHEN and CDR2 is SYDVKM. This CDR3 is built from 16 residues. V was pared by 6 bases and J by 10 bases, with 17 bases of the junction left unmatched.

The V gene is TRBV10-3, the J gene TRBJ1-1; 10 bases fit TRBD1. V lost 10 bases to trimming and J lost 1 base; unmatched junction nucleotides: 6. Germline V gene lookup returns CDR1 ENHRY and CDR2 SYGVKD. This CDR3 comprises 14 residues. CDR3 coding DNA: TGTGCCACCCGGACAGGGGGATCGAACACTGAAGCTTTCTTT. Translation: CATRTGGSNTEAFF.

To note about this clone: Other DNA sequences in the same sample also yield this CDR3. The chain has TRBV5-1 and TRBJ1-4; 8 nucleotides align to TRBD1. The CDR3 is made up of 14 amino acids. V dropped 4 bases and J dropped 8; count of bases not matched to a gene: 7. The germline V gene has CDR1 SGHRS and CDR2 YFSETQ. The CDR3 loop reads CASSTGQGGEKLFF. CDR3 nucleotides: TGCGCCAGCAGCACCGGACAGGGTGGGGAAAAACTGTTTTTT.

This rearrangement joins TRBV20-1 to TRBJ2-1, with D uncertain. CDR3 length: 11 residues. The germline V gene has CDR1 DFQATT and CDR2 SNEGSKA (reference sequence). V lost 6 bases, J lost 8 bases, and 11 bases lay in between. CDR3 sequence (DNA): TGCAGTGCAACCTACCTTGATGAGCAGTTCTTC. It yields the protein CSATYLDEQFF.

The rearrangement links TRBV6-4 to TRBJ2-1; 9 nucleotides line up with TRBD2. The CDR3 contains 14 residues. Trimming removed 5 bases from V and 5 bases from J; junction bases left unmatched: 4. Germline V gene data show CDR1 as MRHNA and CDR2 as SNTAGT. CDR3 in amino acids: CASSPSGGNNEQFF. The DNA for the CDR3 is TGTGCCAGCAGTCCAAGCGGGGGGAACAATGAGCAGTTCTTC.

The chain combines TRBV28 with TRBJ1-5, with D possibly matching TRBD1 (6 bases). The CDR3 extends over 14 amino acids. The germline CDR1 and CDR2 sequences are MDHEN and SYDVKM. Between the trimmed V and J ends, which lost 5 bases and 8 bases, there was a span of 16 bases. The CDR3 reads CASSPGQPPKPQHF. The CDR3 region has the DNA TGTGCCAGCAGTCCAGGACAGCCCCCCAAGCCCCAGCATTTT.

This clone was counted a single time. The rearrangement uses TRBV18 and TRBJ1-1; perhaps TRBD1 as D (5 bases). V was clipped by 4 bases and J by 3 bases, with 12 bases between them. Germline V lookup: CDR1 KGHSH, CDR2 LQKENI. The CDR3 runs 14 residues. CDR3 in amino acids: CASSRSGGDTEAFF. CDR3 nucleotide sequence: TGTGCCAGCTCACGGTCGGGGGGTGACACTGAAGCTTTCTTT. Filled out from reference TRBV18 and TRBJ1-1, the complete variable domain reads NAGVMQNPRHLVRRRGQEARLRCSPMKGHSHVYWYRQLPEEGLKFMVYLQKENIIDESGMPKERFSAEFPKEGPSILRIQQVVRGDSAAYFCASSRSGGDTEAFFGQGTRLTVV.